This entry lists 2 T cell receptor beta chains sequenced from one sample in a study of blood T cells in healthy people across ages. Together with a sample-barcoded 5' primer, a J-beta primer mix was included in a second PCR lasting about 6 to 12 cycles. TCRdb re-analysed the 5' RACE reads in MiXCR, keeping a single row per CDR3 protein. Among 850,000 or so distinct CDR3 sequences listed, 25% to 35% were seen once. The sequencing input was blood. The receptors shown here come from a woman older than 75 in good health.

This clonotype occurred a few times. Since a much larger clone is just one base distant, this may be a read error. The chain uses TRBV5-6 and TRBJ2-1; 9 bases are a match to TRBD1. The germline V gene has CDR1 SGHDT and CDR2 YYEEEE. V shed 4 bases, J shed 13 bases, and the junction held 12 bases outside the gene matches. The CDR3 totals 14 residues. The CDR3 sequence is CASSIQGAQETQFF. The CDR3 DNA is TGTGCCAGCAGCATACAGGGGGCCCAAGAGACCCAGTTCTTC.

This clonotype occurred many times. The J gene is TRBJ1-1, the V gene TRBV20-1; 7 bases are shared with TRBD1. The trim removed 3 bases at V and 3 bases at J, leaving 4 bases unmatched. CDR3 length: 13 residues. CDR1 and CDR2 (germline): DFQATT, SNEGSKA (reference sequence). The CDR3 sequence is CSASRGTDTEAFF. The CDR3 DNA reads TGCAGTGCTAGTAGAGGGACAGACACTGAAGCTTTCTTT.